These T cell receptor beta chains were read from a single sample in a study of blood T cell repertoires in COVID-19. Clones were read by immunoSEQ multiplex PCR, and TCRdb kept only the in-frame ones, dropping some. The sample has 280,000 or so clones; 88% are singletons. Sequenced: peripheral blood. These receptors originate from a woman aged 30 to 39 who had recovered from COVID-19. Each CDR3 is given with its conserved first and last residue. The D gene is left open where the match is weak. Clone sizes are given selectively: once, few, many, or a class where the clone is expanded.

TRBJ2-1 - TRBV7-9 TRBD2 CASSPPGTSAGEQFF TGTGCCAGCAGCCCCCCCGGGACTAGCGCAGGTGAGCAGTTCTTC
TRBJ1-2 - TRBV6-5 - CASSYSLRDYGYTF TGTGCCAGCAGTTACTCGCTGCGGGACTATGGCTACACCTTC
TRBJ2-3 - TRBV27 - CASSWEDSDTQYF TGTGCCAGCAGTTGGGAGGACTCAGATACGCAGTATTTT
TRBJ2-7 - TRBV10-3 - CAIKPAGVGYEQYF TGTGCCATCAAACCGGCAGGGGTAGGCTACGAGCAGTACTTC
TRBJ2-7 - TRBV5-5 TRBD1 CASSPGQGRSYEQYF TGTGCCAGCAGCCCCGGACAGGGACGCTCCTACGAGCAGTACTTC
TRBJ2-5 few TRBV19 TRBD2 CASSIGSGGLQETQYF TGTGCCAGTAGTATAGGAAGCGGGGGGCTCCAAGAGACCCAGTACTTC
TRBJ2-7 once TRBV7-2 TRBD1 CASSPDRGKSYEQYF TGTGCCAGCAGCCCGGACAGGGGGAAATCCTACGAGCAGTACTTC
TRBJ1-1 once TRBV3-1/TRBV3-2 TRBD1 CASSGQGFATEAFF TGTGCCAGCAGCGGACAGGGGTTTGCGACTGAAGCTTTCTTT
TRBJ1-4 many TRBV28 - CASSFRLNEKLFF TGTGCCAGCAGTTTTCGGTTGAATGAAAAACTGTTTTTT
TRBJ2-2 - TRBV11-2 - CASSLLRGRPGELFF TGTGCCAGCAGCTTATTGCGAGGTCGTCCCGGGGAGCTGTTTTTT
TRBJ1-3 few TRBV4-3 - CASSQSQAISGNTIYF TGCGCCAGCAGCCAAAGCCAGGCAATCTCTGGAAACACCATATATTTT
TRBJ1-1 - TRBV7-8 TRBD1 CASSLRAPGQMNTEAFF TGTGCCAGCAGCCTAAGGGCCCCGGGACAGATGAACACTGAAGCTTTCTTT
TRBJ1-1 - TRBV3-1/TRBV3-2 - CASHLGGGSLTFF TGTGCCAGCCACCTGGGGGGGGGAAGTTTGACTTTCTTT
TRBJ2-5 once TRBV21-1 - CASSKARRGRETQYF TGTGCCAGCAGCAAAGCGCGAAGGGGGCGAGAGACCCAGTACTTC
TRBJ1-4 - TRBV5-6 TRBD1 CASSLPPPGQVLEKLFF TGTGCCAGCAGCCTGCCACCCCCGGGACAGGTGCTTGAAAAACTGTTTTTT
TRBJ2-3 - TRBV27 - CASSLSTRGDTQYF TGTGCCAGCAGTTTATCAACAAGGGGTGATACGCAGTATTTT
TRBJ2-2 - TRBV12-3/TRBV12-4 - CASRQGNAGELFF TGTGCCAGCAGACAGGGAAATGCCGGGGAGCTGTTTTTT
TRBJ2-1 - TRBV4-2 TRBD1 CASSHQHREQGANEQFF TGTGCCAGCAGCCACCAACACCGGGAACAGGGGGCTAATGAGCAGTTCTTC
TRBJ1-2 few TRBV28 - CASSPPDRFYGYTF TGTGCCAGCAGTCCTCCCGACAGGTTCTATGGCTACACCTTC
TRBJ2-1 - TRBV3-1/TRBV3-2 TRBD2 CASRSSGGGNEQFF TGTGCCAGCAGGTCTAGCGGGGGGGGCAATGAGCAGTTCTTC
TRBJ2-5 - TRBV5-1 TRBD2 CASSQGSGQTQYF TGCGCCAGCAGCCAGGGTAGCGGGCAGACCCAGTACTTC
TRBJ2-1 once TRBV6-6 TRBD2 CASSLGLAGGPSRRNEQFF TGTGCCAGCAGCTTGGGACTAGCGGGGGGGCCGAGTAGACGCAATGAGCAGTTCTTC
TRBJ2-4 - TRBV11-2 - CASSFAGGRRNIQYF TGTGCCAGCAGCTTTGCCGGGGGTCGAAGAAACATTCAGTACTTC
TRBJ1-2 - TRBV6-5 - CASSYSMRTNYGYTF TGTGCCAGCAGTTACTCGATGAGGACTAACTATGGCTACACCTTC
TRBJ1-2 - TRBV5-6 TRBD1 CASSWDSDYGYTF TGTGCCAGCAGCTGGGACAGTGACTATGGCTACACCTTC
TRBJ2-3 - TRBV5-4 TRBD1 CASSLGDRGLGNTQYF TGTGCCAGCAGCTTGGGGGACAGGGGGCTAGGTAATACGCAGTATTTT
TRBJ2-7 - TRBV9 - CASSVALTGYEQYF TGTGCCAGCAGCGTAGCCTTAACGGGCTACGAGCAGTACTTC
TRBJ2-1 - TRBV5-1 - CASSLGGRNEQFF TGCGCCAGCAGCTTAGGTGGGCGCAATGAGCAGTTCTTC
TRBJ2-1 - TRBV6-2/TRBV6-3 TRBD1 CASSYSSVRQGSSYNEQFF TGTGCCAGCAGTTACTCGAGCGTCCGACAGGGGAGCTCCTACAATGAGCAGTTCTTC
TRBJ1-1 - TRBV19 - CASSPQGQTEAFF TGTGCCAGTAGCCCACAGGGTCAAACTGAAGCTTTCTTT
TRBJ2-1 - TRBV6-1 - CASSEFRAVYNEQFF TGTGCCAGCAGTGAATTCAGGGCTGTATACAATGAGCAGTTCTTC
TRBJ1-6 once TRBV6-5 TRBD1 CASSYSGQGRPLHF TGTGCCAGCAGTTACTCGGGACAGGGTAGACCCCTCCACTTT
TRBJ1-1 - TRBV27 TRBD1 CASREPGQGAAEAFF TGTGCCAGCAGAGAACCGGGACAGGGGGCTGCAGAGGCTTTCTTT
TRBJ1-5 - TRBV29-1 - CSVAAGGNQPQHF TGCAGCGTTGCAGCGGGTGGGAACCAGCCCCAGCATTTT
TRBJ1-5 - TRBV30 - CAWSGGGNKPQHF TGTGCCTGGAGTGGGGGAGGGAATAAGCCCCAGCATTTT
TRBJ1-6 - TRBV19 - CASSASRGSPLHF TGTGCCAGTAGTGCGAGTAGAGGTTCACCCCTCCACTTT
TRBJ2-2 once TRBV3-1/TRBV3-2 - CASSPGENGELFF TGTGCCAGCAGCCCGGGGGAGAACGGGGAGCTGTTTTTT
TRBJ1-2 - TRBV28 - CASSLAAGYTF TGTGCCAGCAGTTTAGCGGCAGGCTACACCTTC
TRBJ2-1 - TRBV10-3 - CAISARGGEALNNEQFF TGTGCCATCAGTGCCAGAGGAGGGGAAGCCCTAAACAATGAGCAGTTCTTC
TRBJ1-6 - TRBV7-9 TRBD1 CASSASGGWRSPLHF TGTGCCAGCAGCGCCTCAGGGGGCTGGAGGTCACCCCTCCACTTT
TRBJ1-2 - TRBV19 TRBD1 CASRGPGQGRTNYGYTF TGTGCCAGTAGGGGACCGGGACAGGGGAGAACTAACTATGGCTACACCTTC
TRBJ2-1 many TRBV6-1 - CASSGDRSPRRGNEQFF TGTGCCAGCAGTGGTGACAGGTCCCCCCGTAGGGGCAATGAGCAGTTCTTC
TRBJ1-1 - TRBV4-2 - CASSQTVGSTEAFF TGTGCCAGCAGCCAAACGGTCGGGAGCACTGAAGCTTTCTTT
TRBJ2-7 - TRBV11-3 TRBD1 CASSQPGTGNNEQYF TGTGCCAGCAGCCAGCCCGGGACAGGGAATAACGAGCAGTACTTC
TRBJ2-2 - TRBV11-1 - CASSGGGIRGTGELFF TGTGCCAGCAGCGGAGGGGGCATCCGGGGCACCGGGGAGCTGTTTTTT
TRBJ2-7 - TRBV7-9 - CASSSTHEQYF TGTGCCAGCAGTTCTACCCACGAGCAGTACTTC